This entry lists 16 T cell receptor beta chains sequenced from one sample in a study of control samples from healthy donors and cancer patients. Some clones are missing from TCRdb's copy, which holds only in-frame ones; the method was immunoSEQ multiplex PCR. The repertoire includes 100,000 to 120,000 clones, over 75% of them detected once, and roughly 4% sits in the top ten. Sequenced material: PBMCs. The receptors originated from a woman aged 55-75 years with lung cancer.

Only one count was recorded for this clone. This chain joins TRBV3-1 (or the pseudogene TRBV3-2) and TRBJ2-5; possible D gene TRBD1, 6 bases. This CDR3 spans 16 amino acids. The V end was cut by 1 base, the J end by 3 bases, with 15 bases between. Germline V gene data show CDR1 as LGHDT and CDR2 as YNNKEL (reference sequence). CDR3 amino acids: CASSQASGVDEETQYF. The CDR3 DNA reads as TGTGCCAGCAGCCAAGCGTCAGGGGTGGATGAAGAGACCCAGTACTTC.

The chain carries TRBV29-1 and TRBJ1-2, with TRBD1 as a possible D gene (5 bases). From germline, CDR1 is SQVTM and CDR2 ANQGSEA. This CDR3 is 11 amino acids long. Trimming took 8 bases from V and 1 from J, leaving 8 bases between them. CDR3 nucleotide sequence: TGCAGCTCCGGGGGTAACTATGGCTACACCTTC. Encoded protein: CSSGGNYGYTF.

CDR3 nucleotides: TGTGCCAGCAGCGAGAGGGGTGTCTTCCAGGAGACCCAGTACTTC. It specifies CASSERGVFQETQYF. The V gene is TRBV9, the J gene TRBJ2-5; D may correspond to TRBD1 or TRBD2 (5 bases each). The CDR3 is 15 amino acids. The germline V and J ends were trimmed by 3 bases and 5 bases, with 17 bases remaining between them. Per germline, CDR1 SGDLS and CDR2 YYNGEE.

This clone has a single count. A read error may produce the germline difference seen at one junction end. This chain connects TRBV6-5 to TRBJ1-3, with a possible D match to TRBD1 (6 bases). Per the germline V gene, CDR1 is MNHEY and CDR2 is SVGAGI. This CDR3 spans 12 amino acids. Here the CDR3 reads CACRGSGNTIYF. In DNA form, the CDR3 reads TGTGCCTGCAGGGGCTCTGGAAACACCATATATTTT.

The chain employs TRBV4-1 and TRBJ1-2; tentative D call: TRBD1 (6 bases). The CDR3 covers 16 residues. In germline, CDR1 is MGHRA, CDR2 YSYEKL. V was shortened by 2 bases and J by 8 bases, with 21 bases between the two germline ends. The CDR3 sequence is CASSQPSSGAAGGYTF. The DNA of the CDR3 is TGCGCCAGCAGCCAACCCTCCTCAGGGGCCGCGGGAGGCTACACCTTC.

The rearrangement uses TRBV7-2 and TRBJ1-6; D remains unclear. CDR1 SGHTA and CDR2 FQGNSA come from the germline V gene. This CDR3 has 14 residues. The germline V and J ends were trimmed by 3 bases and 9 bases, with 12 bases remaining between them. The CDR3 reads CASSFAGRASPLHF. In DNA form, the CDR3 reads TGTGCCAGCAGCTTTGCGGGGAGAGCTTCACCCCTCCACTTT. The variable domain in full, with the rest retrieved from reference TRBV7-2 and TRBJ1-6, is GAGVSQSPSNKVTEKGKDVELRCDPISGHTALYWYRQSLGQGLEFLIYFQGNSAPDKSGLPSDRFSAERTGGSVSTLTIQRTQQEDSAVYLCASSFAGRASPLHFGNGTRLTVT.

This sequence joins TRBV12-3 or TRBV12-4 and TRBJ2-7; D is unclear. V was clipped by 2 bases and J by 0 bases, with 5 bases between them. This CDR3 has 13 amino acids. For the CDR3, the DNA is TGTGCCAGCAGTTTAATGAGCTCCTACGAGCAGTACTTC. This gives the protein CASSLMSSYEQYF.

This clone turned up a few times. The chain carries TRBV12-3 or TRBV12-4 and TRBJ2-7, with 10 bases matching TRBD2. This CDR3 contains 13 residues. Unmatched junction bases numbered 2, after V lost 6 bases and J lost 3 bases. Here the CDR3 reads CASRPSGSYEQYF. DNA for the CDR3: TGTGCCAGCAGGCCTAGCGGGAGCTACGAGCAGTACTTC.

The chain recombines TRBV24-1 with TRBJ1-5; D uncertain. V lost 2 bases and J 3 bases, leaving 7 bases between the germline ends. This CDR3 has 14 residues. Germline assignment: CDR1 KGHDR and CDR2 SFDVKD. The CDR3 DNA reads TGTGCCACCAGTGATTGGACGGACAATCAGCCCCAGCATTTT. This translates into CATSDWTDNQPQHF.

This chain connects TRBV11-3 to TRBJ2-5, with 12 bases matching TRBD2. The germline V gene encodes CDR1 SGHNT and CDR2 YENEEA. CDR3 size: 15 residues. Trimming removed 5 bases from V and 4 bases from J; junction bases left unmatched: 5. As DNA, the CDR3 is TGTGCCAGCAGCCTGGCTAGCGGGAGGGTAGAGACCCAGTACTTC. This encodes CASSLASGRVETQYF.

Only one count was recorded for this clone. The V and J genes are TRBV11-2 and TRBJ1-3; D call uncertain. The CDR3 has 15 residues. The germline V gene encodes CDR1 SGHAT and CDR2 FQNNGV. V was trimmed by 0 bases and J by 1 base, leaving 7 bases between them. This chain's CDR3 is CASSLESTSGNTIYF. CDR3 coding DNA: TGTGCCAGCAGCTTAGAGAGTACGTCTGGAAACACCATATATTTT.

The chain has TRBV18 and TRBJ1-2, with D maybe TRBD1 (5 bases). CDR1 and CDR2 (germline): KGHSH, LQKENI. This CDR3 region has 14 residues. V was clipped by 2 bases and J by 2 bases, with 9 bases between them. The CDR3 region is CASSPGTDNYGYTF. The CDR3 DNA follows: TGTGCCAGCTCACCAGGGACCGACAACTATGGCTACACCTTC.

The J gene is TRBJ2-3, the V gene TRBV7-9, with 7 bases lining up with TRBD2. The CDR3 has 15 amino acids. CDR1 is SEHNR, CDR2 FQNEAQ, per germline (reference sequence). Trimming at V came to 1 base and at J to 6 bases, leaving 7 bases not matched to a gene. DNA for the CDR3: TGTGCCAGCAGCTTAGTCGGCGGGAGTAGTGATACGCAGTATTTT. Translated, it gives CASSLVGGSSDTQYF.

This clone was detected once. V gene TRBV6-5 combines with J gene TRBJ1-2; TRBD1 agrees at 7 bases. CDR1 is MNHEY, CDR2 SVGAGI, per germline. The CDR3 totals 15 residues. With 6 bases clipped from V and 2 bases from J, the junction kept 9 bases outside the gene matches. CDR3 sequence: CASRPMTGNNYGYTF. CDR3 DNA sequence: TGTGCCAGCAGACCCATGACAGGGAACAACTATGGCTACACCTTC.

The chain carries TRBV6-1 and TRBJ1-5; D not certain. The CDR3 loop spans 16 amino acids. Germline V gives CDR1 MNHNS, CDR2 SASEGT. V lost 2 bases and J lost 7, with 18 bases in between. CDR3 nucleotide sequence: TGTGCCAGCAGTGAAATCTTTGGGGAGGGAACACAGCCCCAGCATTTT. It is translated as CASSEIFGEGTQPQHF.

The chain couples TRBV27 to TRBJ1-5; 7 positions match TRBD1. CDR3 length: 14 residues. Germline CDR1 reads MNHEY; CDR2 reads SMNVEV (reference sequence). The trim removed 6 bases at V and 4 bases at J, leaving 6 bases unmatched. The chain's CDR3 is CASRTTGDNQPQHF. Here the CDR3 DNA reads TGTGCCAGCAGAACTACAGGGGATAATCAGCCCCAGCATTTT.